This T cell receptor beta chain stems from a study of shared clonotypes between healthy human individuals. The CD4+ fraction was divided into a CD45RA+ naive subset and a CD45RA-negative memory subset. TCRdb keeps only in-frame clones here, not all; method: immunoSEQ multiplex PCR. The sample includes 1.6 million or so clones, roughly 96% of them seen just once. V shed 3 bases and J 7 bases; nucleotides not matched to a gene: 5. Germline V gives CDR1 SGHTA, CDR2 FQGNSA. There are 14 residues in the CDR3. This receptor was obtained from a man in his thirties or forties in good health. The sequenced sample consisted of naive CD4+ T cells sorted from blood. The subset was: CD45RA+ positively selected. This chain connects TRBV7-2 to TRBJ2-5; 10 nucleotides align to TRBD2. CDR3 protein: CASSFPRTSGTQYF. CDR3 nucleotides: TGTGCCAGCAGCTTCCCGAGGACTAGCGGGACCCAGTACTTC.